Each of the 17 T cell receptor beta chains below was sequenced from the same sample in a study of CD8+ T cells in alopecia areata (dated by TCRdb to between 2017 and 2018). The time point label corresponds to: baseline before oral tofacitinib. Receptors were amplified or captured by the immunoSEQ multiplex PCR assay. For TCR sequencing, RNA was extracted from every sample and reverse transcribed into cDNA to serve as template. The table was pulled from immuneACCESS by TCRdb, which kept in-frame rearrangements only. Such tables lose some clones; where checked, under half of the loss comes from unresolved V genes, and the rest has no known cause. The sample data list 200,000 to 250,000 clones, and around 62% of these were observed just once. The ten largest account for approximately 0.5% of the sample. Sequences were derived from CD4+ T cells sorted from blood, sampled at week 0. Every receptor here comes from a human donor with alopecia areata.

The chain uses TRBV29-1 and TRBJ2-5, with a weak D call TRBD1 (6 bases). The J call may be mistaken, given a closer DNA end match to TRBJ2-7. CDR3 length: 12 amino acids. Looked up from germline, CDR1 is SQVTM and CDR2 is ANQGSEA. CDR3 bases: TGCAGCGTGGGGGACACTACCTACGAGCAGTACTTC. Translation gives CSVGDTTYEQYF.

The chain employs TRBV9 and TRBJ1-1; D is unclear. The germline V gene has CDR1 SGDLS and CDR2 YYNGEE. The CDR3 has 14 amino acids. V was clipped by 2 bases and J by 4 bases, with 12 bases between them. CDR3 sequence reads: CASSVAGLSTEAFF. The CDR3 nucleotides read TGTGCCAGCAGCGTCGCGGGGTTGAGCACTGAAGCTTTCTTT.

The CDR3 loop is CASSLQGSNQPQHF. As DNA, the CDR3 is TGTGCCAGCAGCTTACAGGGGAGCAATCAGCCCCAGCATTTT. The chain carries TRBV7-2 and TRBJ1-5, with D perhaps matching TRBD1 (6 bases). The CDR3 has 14 residues. The V and J ends lost 2 bases and 1 base respectively, with 6 bases between them. Germline CDR1 is SGHTA and CDR2 is FQGNSA. Combining the CDR3 with reference TRBV7-2 and TRBJ1-5 gives the whole variable domain GAGVSQSPSNKVTEKGKDVELRCDPISGHTALYWYRQSLGQGLEFLIYFQGNSAPDKSGLPSDRFSAERTGGSVSTLTIQRTQQEDSAVYLCASSLQGSNQPQHFGDGTRLSIL.

This sequence joins TRBV11-2 and TRBJ1-1, with TRBD1 matching 7 bases. This CDR3 contains 16 residues. CDR1 and CDR2 (germline): SGHAT, FQNNGV. Trimming took 2 bases from V and 3 from J; bases not matched to a gene: 9. The CDR3 here is CASSLQLGRGDTEAFF. CDR3 in DNA: TGTGCCAGCAGCTTACAGCTGGGCAGGGGGGACACTGAAGCTTTCTTT.

The chain has TRBV4-1 and TRBJ2-7, with 9 positions matching TRBD2. V lost 4 bases, J lost 5 bases, and 24 bases stayed unmatched. CDR1 and CDR2 (germline): MGHRA, YSYEKL. The CDR3 has 20 amino acids. The CDR3 is CASSPDRQRLAEQSTHEQYF. The CDR3 DNA is TGCGCCAGCAGCCCGGACAGGCAGCGACTAGCGGAGCAAAGCACCCACGAGCAGTACTTC.

The V gene is TRBV29-1, the J gene TRBJ2-1; the match to TRBD1 covers 9 bases. V gave up 7 bases and J gave up 3 bases; unmatched junction bases: 13. Germline loops: CDR1 SQVTM, CDR2 ANQGSEA. CDR3 size: 16 residues. The CDR3 here is CSADSGQGSIYNEQFF. In DNA, the CDR3 is TGCAGCGCCGACTCGGGACAGGGATCAATCTACAATGAGCAGTTCTTC.

The chain links TRBV5-1 to TRBJ1-1; no definite D call. The V gene lost 1 base and the J gene lost 0 bases, with 16 bases spanning the gap. This CDR3 spans 17 amino acids. CDR1 and CDR2 from the germline V gene are SGHRS and YFSETQ. CDR3 residues: CASSLHTSGRLNTEAFF. The CDR3 nucleotides read TGCGCCAGCAGCTTGCACACGAGTGGCCGTCTGAACACTGAAGCTTTCTTT.

This clone was seen ten or more times. V is TRBV29-1 and J is TRBJ1-4; no clear D gene. V shed 1 base and J shed 8 bases, with 14 bases lying between them. The CDR3 is 14 residues long. Germline values: CDR1 SQVTM, CDR2 ANQGSEA. CDR3 in amino acids: CSVEGARVGEKLFF. DNA for the CDR3: TGCAGCGTTGAAGGGGCGCGGGTAGGCGAAAAACTGTTTTTT.

Only a few counts were recorded for this clone. In the same sample, other DNA sequences code for this CDR3. In DNA form, the CDR3 reads TGTGCCAGCAGCGTAGTGGCAGGGTCCGGGGAGCTGTTTTTT. Its protein product is CASSVVAGSGELFF. V is TRBV9 and J is TRBJ2-2, with D possibly TRBD1 on 5 matching bases. CDR3 length equals 14 residues. The germline V and J ends were trimmed by 0 bases and 6 bases, with 9 bases remaining between them. The germline V gene encodes CDR1 SGDLS and CDR2 YYNGEE.

This clone occurred a few times. The CDR3 loop is CASSQDQGGVSAGELFF. As DNA, the CDR3 is TGCGCCAGCAGCCAAGATCAAGGGGGAGTTTCAGCCGGGGAGCTGTTTTTT. V and J are TRBV4-1 and TRBJ2-2; D might be TRBD1 (6 bases). The V gene's germline CDR1 is MGHRA and CDR2 YSYEKL. Trimming pared 0 bases from V and 6 bases from J, leaving 17 bases between. The CDR3 sequence is 17 residues long.

The V call is TRBV29-1, the J call TRBJ1-1; D may be TRBD1 (6 bases). The length of the CDR3 is 14 residues. CDR1 and CDR2 from the germline V gene are SQVTM and ANQGSEA. V was clipped by 7 bases and J by 5 bases, with 20 bases between them. This chain's CDR3 is CSAESGVGGTEAFF. The CDR3 coding sequence is TGCAGCGCCGAATCAGGGGTTGGCGGGACTGAAGCTTTCTTT. Combining the CDR3 with reference TRBV29-1 and TRBJ1-1 gives the whole variable domain SAVISQKPSRDICQRGTSLTIQCQVDSQVTMMFWYRQQPGQSLTLIATANQGSEATYESGFVIDKFPISRPNLTFSTLTVSNMSPEDSSIYLCSAESGVGGTEAFFGQGTRLTVV.

The chain recombines TRBV7-9 with TRBJ1-5; maybe TRBD1 (6 bases). From germline, CDR1 is SEHNR and CDR2 FQNEAQ (reference sequence). The CDR3 loop spans 16 amino acids. Trimming removed 5 bases at V and 0 bases at J, with 14 bases between. CDR3 nucleotide sequence: TGTGCCAGCAGCGCCGAGACAGGTTATAGCAATCAGCCCCAGCATTTT. Translated: CASSAETGYSNQPQHF.

V is TRBV25-1 and J is TRBJ2-3, with 8 positions matching TRBD2. This CDR3 spans 14 amino acids. CDR1 MGHDK and CDR2 SYGVNS come from the germline V gene. With 5 bases clipped from V and 3 bases from J, the junction kept 4 bases outside the gene matches. CDR3 amino acids: CASSSGGRTDTQYF. CDR3 sequence (DNA): TGTGCCAGCAGTAGCGGGGGTAGAACAGATACGCAGTATTTT.

This sequence joins TRBV5-1 and TRBJ2-1; the D gene could be TRBD1 or TRBD2 (10 bases each). The CDR3 extends over 18 amino acids. The germline gives CDR1 SGHRS, CDR2 YFSETQ. Trimming cost V 1 base and J 8 bases, with 25 bases left between them. The CDR3: CASSLNRQGASGSYEQFF. DNA of the CDR3: TGCGCCAGCAGCTTGAACAGACAGGGGGCTAGCGGGAGCTATGAGCAGTTCTTC.

There are a few counts of this clone. V and J are TRBV10-3 and TRBJ2-2; D not certain. The CDR3 totals 15 residues. CDR1 is ENHRY and CDR2 is SYGVKD in the germline V gene. V lost 0 bases and J 1 base, leaving 6 bases between the germline ends. CDR3: CAISESLMNTGELFF. The DNA of the CDR3 is TGTGCCATCAGTGAGTCTCTCATGAACACCGGGGAGCTGTTTTTT.

The V gene is TRBV30, the J gene TRBJ2-1; 7 bases fit TRBD2. Germline values: CDR1 GTSNPN, CDR2 SVGIG (reference sequence). CDR3 length: 14 amino acids. After removal of 4 bases from V and 8 bases from J, the junction contained 11 bases not matched to a gene. DNA for the CDR3: TGTGCCTGGACCCCCGGGGACTATTCCTATGAGCAGTTCTTC. This sequence encodes CAWTPGDYSYEQFF.

The chain is built from TRBV9 and TRBJ2-3, with D perhaps TRBD1 or TRBD2 (5 bases each). There are 15 residues in the CDR3. The V and J ends lost 3 bases and 2 bases respectively, with 13 bases between them. Germline V gives CDR1 SGDLS, CDR2 YYNGEE. The CDR3 is CASSASQGVTDTQYF. CDR3 coding DNA: TGTGCCAGCAGCGCCTCTCAGGGAGTCACAGATACGCAGTATTTT.